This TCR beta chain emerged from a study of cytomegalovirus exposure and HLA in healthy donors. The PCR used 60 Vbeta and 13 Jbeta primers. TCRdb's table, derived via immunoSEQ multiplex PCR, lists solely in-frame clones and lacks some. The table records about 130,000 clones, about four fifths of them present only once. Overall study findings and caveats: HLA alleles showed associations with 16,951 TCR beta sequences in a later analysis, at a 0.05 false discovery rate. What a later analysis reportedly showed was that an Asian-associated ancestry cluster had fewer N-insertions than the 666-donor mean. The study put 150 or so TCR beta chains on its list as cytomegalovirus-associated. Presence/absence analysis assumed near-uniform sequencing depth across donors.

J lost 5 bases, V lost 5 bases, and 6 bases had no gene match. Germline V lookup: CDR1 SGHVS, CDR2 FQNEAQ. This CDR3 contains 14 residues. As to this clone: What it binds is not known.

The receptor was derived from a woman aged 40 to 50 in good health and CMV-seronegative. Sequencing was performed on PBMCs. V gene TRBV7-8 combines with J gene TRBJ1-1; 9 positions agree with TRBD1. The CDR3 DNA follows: TGTGCCAGCAGCCCGACAGGGGGAAATACTGAAGCTTTCTTT. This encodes CASSPTGGNTEAFF.